These 5 T cell receptor beta chains share one sample of origin, sequenced in a study of T cells after yellow fever vaccination. TCRdb re-derived calls from the 5' RACE reads in MiXCR, one entry per CDR3 protein. The sample records hundreds of thousands of distinct CDR3 sequences, roughly an eighth being singletons. Specimen: CD4+ T cells sorted from PBMCs, collected 15 days after the yellow fever booster vaccination. Every receptor here comes from a man younger than 35 who received the YFV17D yellow fever vaccine.

The table lists this clonotype with many counts. The chain is built from TRBV4-2 and TRBJ2-5, with no clear D. The CDR3 has 14 residues. V shed 4 bases and J shed 3 bases, with 12 bases lying between them. Germline lookup yields CDR1 LGHNA and CDR2 YNFKEQ. CDR3 region: CASSPGWAEETQYF. The CDR3 DNA reads as TGTGCCAGCAGCCCCGGGTGGGCGGAAGAGACCCAGTACTTC.

The V and J genes are TRBV12-3 or TRBV12-4 and TRBJ2-7; 9 bases are shared with TRBD1. The CDR3 runs to 14 residues. The trim removed 7 bases at V and 6 bases at J, leaving 10 bases unmatched. CDR3 nucleotides: TGTGCCAGCACTAGGACAGGGGAGGGTAGCGAGCAGTACTTC. It is translated as CASTRTGEGSEQYF.

A few counts support this clonotype. The chain carries TRBV5-1 and TRBJ2-3; no firm D call. Trimming shortened V by 7 bases and J by 1 base, and 13 bases separated the two germline ends. From germline, CDR1 is SGHRS and CDR2 YFSETQ. The CDR3 is 14 amino acids. This chain's CDR3 is CASDGGYRTDTQYF. The CDR3 coding sequence is TGCGCCAGCGACGGTGGGTACCGCACAGATACGCAGTATTTT.

This clonotype has a count of ten or more. CDR3 nucleotides: TGCGCCAGCAGCCAACGCCCGGCACAGGCTGGTACGCAGTATTTT. This encodes CASSQRPAQAGTQYF. The rearrangement links TRBV4-3 to TRBJ2-3; TRBD1 is a possible D gene (5 bases). Trimming removed 2 bases from V and 8 bases from J, with 17 bases in between. In germline, CDR1 is LGHNA, CDR2 YSLEER. The CDR3 runs to 15 residues.

Only a few counts were recorded for this clonotype. This rearrangement joins TRBV5-4 to TRBJ2-7, with 7 bases lining up with TRBD1. The CDR3 loop spans 14 amino acids. The V and J ends lost 0 bases and 5 bases, in that order; junction bases with no gene match: 5. CDR1 and CDR2 from the germline V gene are SGHNT and YYREEE (reference sequence). CDR3 loop: CASSLVAGGDEQYF. As DNA, the CDR3 is TGTGCCAGCAGCTTGGTGGCAGGGGGTGACGAGCAGTACTTC. Looking up the rest from reference TRBV5-4 and TRBJ2-7 gives the full variable domain: ETGVTQSPTHLIKTRGQQVTLRCSSQSGHNTVSWYQQALGQGPQFIFQYYREEENGRGNFPPRFSGLQFPNYSSELNVNALELDDSALYLCASSLVAGGDEQYFGPGTRLTVT.